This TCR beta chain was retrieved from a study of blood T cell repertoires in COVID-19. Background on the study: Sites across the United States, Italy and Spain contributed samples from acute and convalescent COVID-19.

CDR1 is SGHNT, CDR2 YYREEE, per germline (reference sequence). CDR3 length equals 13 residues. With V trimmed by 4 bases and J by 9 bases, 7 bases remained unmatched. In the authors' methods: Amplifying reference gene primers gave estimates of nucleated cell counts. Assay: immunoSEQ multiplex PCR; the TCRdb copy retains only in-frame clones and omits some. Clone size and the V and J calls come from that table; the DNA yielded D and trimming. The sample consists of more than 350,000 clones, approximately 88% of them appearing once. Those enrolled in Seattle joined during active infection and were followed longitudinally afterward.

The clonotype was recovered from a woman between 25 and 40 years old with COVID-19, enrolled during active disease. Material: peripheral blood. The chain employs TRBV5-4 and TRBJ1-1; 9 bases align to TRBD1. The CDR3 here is CASSGGQGLKAFF. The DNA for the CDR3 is TGTGCCAGCAGCGGGGGACAGGGCCTCAAAGCTTTCTTT.